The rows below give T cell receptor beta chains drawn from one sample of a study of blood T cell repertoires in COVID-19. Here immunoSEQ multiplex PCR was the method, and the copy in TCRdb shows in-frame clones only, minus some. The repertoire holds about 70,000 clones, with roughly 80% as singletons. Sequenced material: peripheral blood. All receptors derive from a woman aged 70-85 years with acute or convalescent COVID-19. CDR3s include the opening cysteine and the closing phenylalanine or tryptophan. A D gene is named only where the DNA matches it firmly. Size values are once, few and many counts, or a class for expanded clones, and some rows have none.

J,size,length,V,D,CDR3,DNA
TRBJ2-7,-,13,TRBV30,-,CASPIGTRGEQYF,TGTGCCTCCCCGATCGGGACGCGGGGCGAGCAGTACTTC
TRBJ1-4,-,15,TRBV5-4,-,CASSFRGATNEKLFF,TGTGCCAGCAGCTTTCGGGGTGCAACTAATGAAAAACTGTTTTTT
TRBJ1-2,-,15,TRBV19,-,CASSLLGQPEYGYTF,TGTGCCAGTAGTCTCTTAGGACAGCCCGAGTATGGCTACACCTTC
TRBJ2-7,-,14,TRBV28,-,CASSLWKRTYEQYF,TGTGCCAGCAGTTTATGGAAACGGACATACGAGCAGTACTTC
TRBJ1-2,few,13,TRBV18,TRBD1,CASSPETGIGYTF,TGTGCCAGCTCACCCGAGACAGGGATTGGCTACACCTTC
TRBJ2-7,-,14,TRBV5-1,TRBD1,CASTSGTGSYEQYF,TGCGCCAGCACGTCAGGGACAGGGTCCTACGAGCAGTACTTC
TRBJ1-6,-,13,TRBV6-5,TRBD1,CASSPGQGLPLHF,TGTGCCAGCAGTCCAGGACAGGGCTTACCCCTCCACTTT
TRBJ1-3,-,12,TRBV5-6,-,CASSLVYDTIYF,TGTGCCAGCAGCTTGGTGTATGACACCATATATTTT
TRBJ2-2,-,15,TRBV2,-,CASAGGTIDTGELFF,TGTGCCAGCGCAGGGGGGACAATTGATACCGGGGAGCTGTTTTTT
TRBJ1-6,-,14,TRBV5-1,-,CASRSGTPNSPLHF,TGCGCCAGCAGATCCGGGACACCGAATTCACCCCTCCACTTT
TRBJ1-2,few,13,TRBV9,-,CASSVGQNYGYTF,TGTGCCAGCAGCGTAGGACAGAACTATGGCTACACCTTC
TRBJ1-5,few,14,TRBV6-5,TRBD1,CASRQQGSNQPQHF,TGTGCCAGCAGACAACAGGGGAGCAATCAGCCCCAGCATTTT
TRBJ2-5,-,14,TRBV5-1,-,CASSAGTLQETQYF,TGCGCCAGCAGCGCCGGGACACTCCAAGAGACCCAGTACTTC
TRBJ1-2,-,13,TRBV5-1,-,CASSLGTVYGYTF,TGCGCCAGCAGCTTGGGGACAGTCTATGGCTACACCTTC
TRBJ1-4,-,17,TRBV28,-,CASSLPRSTGTNEKLFF,TGTGCCAGCAGCCTCCCACGATCCACGGGGACTAATGAAAAACTGTTTTTT
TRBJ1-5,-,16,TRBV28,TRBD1,CASRPTTGGLNQPQHF,TGTGCCAGCAGGCCGACTACAGGGGGCTTGAATCAGCCCCAGCATTTT
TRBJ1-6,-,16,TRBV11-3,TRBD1,CASSKQGNSYNSPLHF,TGTGCCAGCAGCAAACAGGGGAACTCCTATAATTCACCCCTCCACTTT
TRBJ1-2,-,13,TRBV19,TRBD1,CASRRQGNYGYTF,TGTGCCAGTAGGAGACAGGGTAACTATGGCTACACCTTC
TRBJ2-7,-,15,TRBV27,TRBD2,CASRQSGRPGYEQYF,TGTGCCAGCAGACAGAGCGGGAGGCCAGGCTACGAGCAGTACTTC
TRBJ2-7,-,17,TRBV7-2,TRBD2,CASSQGGSGRARYEQYF,TGTGCCAGCAGCCAAGGGGGTAGCGGGAGGGCCCGTTACGAGCAGTACTTC
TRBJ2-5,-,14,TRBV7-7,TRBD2,CASSQPGLQETQYF,TGTGCTAGCAGCCAACCGGGACTACAAGAGACCCAGTACTTC
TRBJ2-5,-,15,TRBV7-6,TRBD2,CASSLGGGSQETQYF,TGTGCCAGCTCTCTGGGGGGAGGGAGCCAAGAGACCCAGTACTTC
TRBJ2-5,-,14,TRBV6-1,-,CASSTAGWQETQYF,TGTGCCAGCAGTACCGCGGGATGGCAAGAGACCCAGTACTTC
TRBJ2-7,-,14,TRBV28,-,CASSSRQVSYEQYF,TGTGCCAGCAGTTCACGACAGGTTTCCTACGAGCAGTACTTC
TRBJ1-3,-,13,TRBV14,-,CASSVPGGNTIYF,TGTGCCAGCAGCGTGCCAGGGGGAAACACCATATATTTT
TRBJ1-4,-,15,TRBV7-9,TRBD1,CASSLPGQINEKLFF,TGTGCCAGCAGCCTTCCGGGACAGATTAATGAAAAACTGTTTTTT
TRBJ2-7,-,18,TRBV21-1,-,CASSKERSASGSSYEQYF,TGTGCCAGCAGCAAAGAAAGGAGCGCTAGCGGGAGCTCCTACGAGCAGTACTTC
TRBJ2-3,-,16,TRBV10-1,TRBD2,CASSDRLAGATDTQYF,TGCGCCAGCAGTGACCGCCTGGCGGGAGCGACAGATACGCAGTATTTT
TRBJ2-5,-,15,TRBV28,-,CASSYRVVFQETQYF,TGTGCCAGCAGTTATCGAGTAGTGTTCCAAGAGACCCAGTACTTC
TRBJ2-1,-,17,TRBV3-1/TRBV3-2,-,CASSQDLRGSPYNEQFF,TGTGCCAGCAGCCAAGATCTCCGGGGGAGCCCCTACAATGAGCAGTTCTTC
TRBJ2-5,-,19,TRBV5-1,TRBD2,CASSLRPLISGRGRETQYF,TGCGCCAGCAGCTTGCGACCCTTGATTAGCGGGAGAGGGAGAGAGACCCAGTACTTC
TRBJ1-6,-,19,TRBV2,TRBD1,CASSGSDRESESYNSPLHF,TGTGCCAGCAGTGGATCGGACAGGGAATCGGAGTCCTATAATTCACCCCTCCACTTT
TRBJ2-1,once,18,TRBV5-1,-,CASSSLGDSNPSYNEQFF,TGCGCCAGCAGCTCCTTGGGGGACTCGAACCCCTCCTACAATGAGCAGTTCTTC
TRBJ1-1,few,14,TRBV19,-,CASTIGTFNTEAFF,TGTGCCAGTACCATAGGGACATTCAACACTGAAGCTTTCTTT
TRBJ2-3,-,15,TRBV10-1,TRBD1,CASDSGTGYTDTQYF,TGCGCCAGCGACTCCGGGACAGGGTACACAGATACGCAGTATTTT
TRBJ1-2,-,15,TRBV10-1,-,CASSESRDSNYGYTF,TGCGCCAGCAGTGAGTCGAGGGACTCCAACTATGGCTACACCTTC
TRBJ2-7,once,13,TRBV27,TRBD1,CASADRGTYEQYF,TGTGCCAGCGCCGACAGGGGAACCTACGAGCAGTACTTC
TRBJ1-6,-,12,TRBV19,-,CASSGRDSPLHF,TGTGCCAGTAGTGGCAGGGATTCACCCCTCCACTTT
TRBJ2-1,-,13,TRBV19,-,CAVRGRLYNEQFF,TGTGCCGTCCGAGGGAGACTATACAATGAGCAGTTCTTC
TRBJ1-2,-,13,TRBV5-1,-,CASSLGGNYGYTF,TGCGCCAGCAGCTTGGGGGGCAACTATGGCTACACCTTC
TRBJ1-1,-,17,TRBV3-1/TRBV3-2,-,CASSPLGVTLLNTEAFF,TGTGCCAGCAGCCCCTTAGGAGTTACCCTTTTGAACACTGAAGCTTTCTTT
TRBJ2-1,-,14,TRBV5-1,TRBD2,CASTPTSGYNEQFF,TGCGCCAGCACCCCGACTAGCGGGTACAATGAGCAGTTCTTC
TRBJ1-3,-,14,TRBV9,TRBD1,CASSARTGGNTIYF,TGTGCCAGCAGCGCCAGGACAGGGGGAAACACCATATATTTT
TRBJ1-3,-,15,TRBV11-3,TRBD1,CASSLEGGPGNTIYF,TGTGCCAGCAGCTTAGAAGGGGGCCCCGGAAACACCATATATTTT
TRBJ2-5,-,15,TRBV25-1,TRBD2,CASSELTSGQETQYF,TGTGCCAGCAGTGAATTGACTAGCGGCCAAGAGACCCAGTACTTC
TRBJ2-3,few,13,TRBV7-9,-,CASSLVGGDTQYF,TGTGCCAGCAGCTTAGTTGGAGGAGATACGCAGTATTTT
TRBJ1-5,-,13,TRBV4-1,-,CASSQDNGQPQHF,TGCGCCAGCAGCCAAGATAACGGTCAGCCCCAGCATTTT
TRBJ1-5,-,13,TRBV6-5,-,CASSTQSNQPQHF,TGTGCCAGCAGCACCCAGAGCAATCAGCCCCAGCATTTT
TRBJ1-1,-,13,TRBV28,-,CASSLSGGTEAFF,TGTGCCAGCAGTTTATCCGGGGGCACTGAAGCTTTCTTT
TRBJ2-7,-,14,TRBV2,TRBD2,CASSEVGGGNEQYF,TGTGCCAGCAGTGAAGTTGGGGGAGGGAACGAGCAGTACTTC
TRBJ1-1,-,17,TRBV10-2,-,CASSASFLEGLNTEAFF,TGCGCCAGCAGTGCATCGTTCCTGGAGGGGCTGAACACTGAAGCTTTCTTT
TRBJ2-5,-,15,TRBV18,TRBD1,CASSLGQGDQETQYF,TGTGCCAGCTCACTCGGACAGGGGGATCAAGAGACCCAGTACTTC
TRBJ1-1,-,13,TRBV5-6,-,CASSQGRGARAFF,TGTGCCAGCAGCCAAGGGCGTGGGGCAAGGGCTTTCTTT
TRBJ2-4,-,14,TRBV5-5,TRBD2,CASSLLGRGNIQYF,TGTGCCAGCAGCTTGTTGGGGAGGGGAAACATTCAGTACTTC
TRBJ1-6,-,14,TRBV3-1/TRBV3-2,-,CASSRGGGNSPLHF,TGTGCCAGCAGCCGGGGGGGAGGTAATTCACCCCTCCACTTT
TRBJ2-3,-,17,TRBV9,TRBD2,CASSVGSGRALGNTQYF,TGTGCCAGCAGCGTAGGTAGCGGGAGGGCCTTAGGCAATACGCAGTATTTT
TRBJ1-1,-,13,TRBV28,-,CASSSGTYPEAFF,TGTGCCAGCAGTTCCGGGACATATCCTGAAGCTTTCTTT
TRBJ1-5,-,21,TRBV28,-,CASRSPIPGRQRGSTGQPQHF,TGTGCCAGCAGGTCCCCTATCCCAGGCCGACAAAGGGGATCAACGGGTCAGCCCCAGCATTTT
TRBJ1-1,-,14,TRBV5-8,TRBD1,CASSSGTGNTEAFF,TGTGCCAGCAGCTCCGGGACAGGGAACACTGAAGCTTTCTTT